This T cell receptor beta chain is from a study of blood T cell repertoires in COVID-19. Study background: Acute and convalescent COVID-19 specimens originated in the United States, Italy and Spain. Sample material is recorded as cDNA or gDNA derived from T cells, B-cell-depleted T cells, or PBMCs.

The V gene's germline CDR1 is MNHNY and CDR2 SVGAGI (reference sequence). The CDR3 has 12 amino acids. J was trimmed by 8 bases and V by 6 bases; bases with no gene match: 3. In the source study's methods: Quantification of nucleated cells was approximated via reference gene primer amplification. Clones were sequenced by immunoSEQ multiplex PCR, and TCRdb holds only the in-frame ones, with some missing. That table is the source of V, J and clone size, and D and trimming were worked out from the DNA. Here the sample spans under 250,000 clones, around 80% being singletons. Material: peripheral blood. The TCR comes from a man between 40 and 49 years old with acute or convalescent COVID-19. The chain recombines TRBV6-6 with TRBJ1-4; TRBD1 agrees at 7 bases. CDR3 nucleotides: TGTGCCAGCAGCCCGGGACAGGAAAAACTGTTTTTT. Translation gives CASSPGQEKLFF.